What follows are 26 T cell receptor beta chains derived from one specimen sequenced in a study of blood T cell repertoires in COVID-19. Method: immunoSEQ multiplex PCR; TCRdb's copy keeps in-frame clones and lacks some. This table holds a few hundred thousand clones, roughly nine tenths found once. The sequenced sample consisted of PBMCs or T cells enriched from blood (not recorded which). The receptors stem from a woman aged 55 to 70 who had recovered from COVID-19.

Only a few counts were recorded for this clone. The rearrangement joins TRBV6-2 or TRBV6-3 to TRBJ2-7; no firm D call. Trimming left V 3 bases short and J 2 bases short, with 8 bases between. From germline, CDR1 is MNHEY and CDR2 SVGEGT. This CDR3 is 13 amino acids long. CDR3 DNA sequence: TGTGCCAGCAGTTATCTGGGCCCCTACGAGCAGTACGTC. This translates into CASSYLGPYEQYV.

This chain connects TRBV11-2 to TRBJ1-5, with TRBD1 as a possible D gene (5 bases). Per germline, CDR1 SGHAT and CDR2 FQNNGV. This CDR3 has 14 residues. V was clipped by 2 bases and J by 5 bases, with 10 bases between them. Here the CDR3 DNA reads TGTGCCAGCAGCTTAAGGCAGGGCCATCAGCCCCAGCATTTT. It is translated as CASSLRQGHQPQHF.

This rearrangement joins TRBV7-8 to TRBJ1-6; 10 nucleotides match TRBD1. V was pared by 0 bases and J by 9 bases, with 5 bases of the junction left unmatched. This CDR3 region has 16 residues. The germline V gene has CDR1 SGHVS and CDR2 FQNEAQ. The CDR3 coding sequence is TGTGCCAGCAGCTTAGCCCAGGGACAGGGGATTTCACCCCTCCACTTT. Protein product: CASSLAQGQGISPLHF.

This clone was detected a few times. The chain joins TRBV15 to TRBJ2-3, with 7 bases lining up with TRBD1. The germline CDR1 and CDR2 sequences are LNHNV and YYDKDF (reference sequence). The CDR3 sequence is 15 residues long. With 0 bases clipped from V and 11 bases from J, the junction kept 11 bases outside the gene matches. CDR3 protein: CATSRDTETGVKQYF. CDR3 bases: TGTGCCACCAGCAGAGATACGGAAACAGGGGTGAAGCAGTATTTT.

This chain uses TRBV2 with TRBJ1-3, with 9 bases lining up with TRBD1. Germline CDR1 is SNHLY and CDR2 is FYNNEI. The CDR3 runs to 16 residues. V lost 4 bases to trimming and J lost 3 bases; unmatched junction nucleotides: 7. This CDR3 is CASSGARTGDGNTIYF. CDR3 bases: TGTGCCAGCAGTGGGGCACGGACAGGGGATGGAAACACCATATATTTT.

This chain connects TRBV5-1 to TRBJ1-4; D is undetermined. Trimming removed 3 bases from V and 0 bases from J, with 9 bases in between. CDR3 length: 15 residues. Germline V gene data show CDR1 as SGHRS and CDR2 as YFSETQ. CDR3 DNA: TGCGCCAGCAGCTCAGCGGGAGCAACTAATGAAAAACTGTTTTTT. Protein sequence: CASSSAGATNEKLFF.

This chain links TRBV18 with TRBJ2-3, with D maybe TRBD1 (5 bases). The CDR3 is 14 amino acids. Germline CDR1 reads KGHSH; CDR2 reads LQKENI. Trimming removed 1 base from V and 4 bases from J, with 9 bases in between. The CDR3 sequence is CASSPQGPPDTQYF. In nucleotides, the CDR3 is TGTGCCAGCTCACCACAGGGGCCCCCAGATACGCAGTATTTT.

The J gene is TRBJ2-3, the V gene TRBV3-1 (or the pseudogene TRBV3-2); TRBD2 might be the D (6 bases). Germline lookup yields CDR1 LGHDT and CDR2 YNNKEL (reference sequence). Trimming stripped 5 bases from V and 5 bases from J, with 14 bases between. The CDR3 sequence is 14 residues long. This CDR3 reads CASSAGTREDTQYF. CDR3 bases: TGTGCCAGCAGCGCGGGGACGAGGGAAGATACGCAGTATTTT.

V is TRBV18 and J is TRBJ1-6, with 9 bases lining up with TRBD1. Germline V gene sequence: CDR1 KGHSH, CDR2 LQKENI. CDR3 length equals 15 residues. Germline trimming cut 3 bases from V and 8 bases from J; bases unmatched to any gene: 5. CDR3 residues: CASSPWTGEDSPLHF. CDR3 nucleotide sequence: TGTGCCAGCTCACCTTGGACAGGGGAGGATTCACCCCTCCACTTT.

The chain is built from TRBV7-9 and TRBJ1-1; TRBD1 is a possible D gene (6 bases). This CDR3 contains 14 residues. CDR1 is SEHNR and CDR2 is FQNEAQ in the germline V gene (reference sequence). V shed 3 bases and J shed 3 bases, with 11 bases lying between them. Here the CDR3 reads CASSFAKGDTEAFF. The CDR3 DNA reads TGTGCCAGCAGCTTCGCGAAGGGGGACACTGAAGCTTTCTTT.

The rearrangement joins TRBV2 to TRBJ1-5, with D hard to call. Germline loops: CDR1 SNHLY, CDR2 FYNNEI. CDR3 length: 13 amino acids. V was trimmed by 7 bases and J by 4 bases, leaving 11 bases between them. The CDR3 loop reads CASKEDSNQPQHF. Here the CDR3 DNA reads TGTGCCAGCAAGGAAGACTCTAATCAGCCCCAGCATTTT.

The genes are TRBV4-2 and TRBJ2-1, with TRBD2 matching over 15 bases. V was clipped by 0 bases and J by 2 bases; unmatched bases: 5. Germline CDR1 is LGHNA and CDR2 is YNFKEQ. There are 19 residues in the CDR3. CDR3 nucleotides: TGTGCCAGCAGCCAAGAGGGACTAGCGGGGGGTTGGACCTACAATGAGCAGTTCTTC. This encodes CASSQEGLAGGWTYNEQFF.

The rearrangement uses TRBV5-5 and TRBJ1-6; the match to TRBD1 covers 7 bases. V shed 3 bases, J shed 6 bases, and the junction held 3 bases outside the gene matches. The CDR3 sequence is 14 residues long. Looked up from germline, CDR1 is SGHKS and CDR2 is YYEKEE (reference sequence). In DNA, the CDR3 is TGTGCCAGCAGCTCCCGGGACAGTAATTCACCCCTCCACTTT. As protein: CASSSRDSNSPLHF.

The V gene is TRBV5-1, the J gene TRBJ2-7; D is ambiguous. The CDR3 totals 13 residues. Germline V gene data show CDR1 as SGHRS and CDR2 as YFSETQ. Trimming shortened V by 0 bases and J by 4 bases, and 8 bases separated the two germline ends. The CDR3 bases are TGCGCCAGCAGCTTGGATTCAGAATACGAGCAGTACGTC. The encoded protein is CASSLDSEYEQYV.

This chain connects TRBV5-1 to TRBJ2-7; D might be TRBD2 (5 bases). Per the germline V gene, CDR1 is SGHRS and CDR2 is YFSETQ. There are 15 residues in the CDR3. Trimming shortened V by 3 bases and J by 1 base, and 14 bases separated the two germline ends. The CDR3 spells CASSSDPGVSYEQYF. CDR3 in DNA: TGCGCCAGCAGCTCGGACCCCGGGGTTTCCTACGAGCAGTACTTC.

The V gene is TRBV14, the J gene TRBJ1-6, with 7 bases aligning to TRBD1. From germline, CDR1 is SGHDN and CDR2 FVKESK. With V trimmed by 7 bases and J by 4 bases, 1 base remained unmatched. The CDR3 sequence is 13 residues long. CDR3 sequence (DNA): TGTGCCAGCACGGGACAGTATAATTCACCCCTCCACTTT. Translated: CASTGQYNSPLHF.

V usage is TRBV5-1 and J usage is TRBJ1-4, with D possibly being TRBD1 (6 bases). The CDR3 contains 18 residues. V lost 0 bases to trimming and J lost 0 bases, with 15 bases between them. Germline CDR1 and CDR2: SGHRS and YFSETQ. The DNA for the CDR3 is TGCGCCAGCAGCTTGGCGGGACACTGGTTGACAACTAATGAAAAACTGTTTTTT. This encodes CASSLAGHWLTTNEKLFF.

The chain is built from TRBV7-6 and TRBJ2-2, with 8 nucleotides matching TRBD1. This CDR3 is built from 19 residues. The V gene's germline CDR1 is SGHVS and CDR2 FNYEAQ. The V and J ends lost 4 bases and 1 base, in that order; junction bases with no gene match: 14. CDR3 DNA sequence: TGTGCCAGCAGCTCCATTCCAGGACAGGGTAGTAGGAACACCGGGGAGCTGTTTTTT. Encoded protein: CASSSIPGQGSRNTGELFF.

The chain carries TRBV27 and TRBJ2-3, with D perhaps matching TRBD2 (6 bases). Germline assignment: CDR1 MNHEY and CDR2 SMNVEV (reference sequence). This CDR3 region has 14 residues. Trimming cost V 2 bases and J 4 bases, with 10 bases left between them. The CDR3 DNA sequence: TGTGCCAGCAGTTTAGGACTACATGCAGATACGCAGTATTTT. It translates to CASSLGLHADTQYF.

The V and J genes are TRBV24-1 and TRBJ2-2; D is uncertain. The V and J ends lost 2 bases and 1 base respectively, with 4 bases between them. CDR1 and CDR2 (germline): KGHDR, SFDVKD. The CDR3 spans 14 residues. In DNA, the CDR3 is TGTGCCACCAGTGATTCGGGGAACACCGGGGAGCTGTTTTTT. Translation: CATSDSGNTGELFF.

This clone showed up just once. The chain recombines TRBV13 with TRBJ1-3, with a weak D call TRBD1 (5 bases). The germline CDR1 and CDR2 sequences are PRHDT and FYEKMQ (reference sequence). This CDR3 is built from 14 residues. With 8 bases removed from V and 7 bases from J, the gap between germline ends came to 18 bases. CDR3 nucleotide sequence: TGTGCCAGCCGGATGGGGCAGGTTAGGAACACCATATATTTT. Its translation: CASRMGQVRNTIYF.

V usage is TRBV5-5 and J usage is TRBJ1-5; possibly TRBD1 for D (6 bases). This CDR3 comprises 16 residues. Germline V gene sequence: CDR1 SGHKS, CDR2 YYEKEE (reference sequence). Deletions cut 4 bases from V and 0 bases from J, with 14 bases between. CDR3 DNA: TGTGCCAGCAGCGGGGGACAAAGCTATAGCAATCAGCCCCAGCATTTT. It translates to CASSGGQSYSNQPQHF. Full variable domain (remainder filled in from reference TRBV5-5 and TRBJ1-5): DAGVTQSPTHLIKTRGQQVTLRCSPISGHKSVSWYQQVLGQGPQFIFQYYEKEERGRGNFPDRFSARQFPNYSSELNVNALLLGDSALYLCASSGGQSYSNQPQHFGDGTRLSIL.

This clone was observed once. This chain joins TRBV18 and TRBJ2-7; D perhaps matches TRBD1 (6 bases). Germline assignment: CDR1 KGHSH and CDR2 LQKENI. The CDR3 sequence is 14 residues long. V lost 5 bases and J 1 base, leaving 12 bases between the germline ends. The CDR3 is CASSSLTGSYEQYF. The CDR3, as DNA: TGTGCCAGCTCATCCCTAACAGGGTCCTACGAGCAGTACTTC.

The genes are TRBV4-2 and TRBJ2-5; TRBD2 is a possible D gene (5 bases). The germline gives CDR1 LGHNA, CDR2 YNFKEQ. With 4 bases removed from V and 3 bases from J, the gap between germline ends came to 15 bases. The CDR3 has 15 residues. The CDR3 nucleotides are TGTGCCAGCAGCCTTAGGGCGGGTACTGAAGAGACCCAGTACTTC. This encodes CASSLRAGTEETQYF.

V gene TRBV5-1 combines with J gene TRBJ1-1; D may be TRBD1 (5 bases). With 4 bases removed from V and 5 bases from J, the gap between germline ends came to 21 bases. The length of the CDR3 is 16 residues. Germline loops: CDR1 SGHRS, CDR2 YFSETQ. In DNA form, the CDR3 reads TGCGCCAGCAGCCCCGGGGGGGAGATGGGAGAAACTGAAGCTTTCTTT. This translates into CASSPGGEMGETEAFF.

This clone occurred once. The chain recombines TRBV13 with TRBJ1-4; no clear D gene. Trimming shortened V by 7 bases and J by 8 bases, and 17 bases separated the two germline ends. Germline CDR1 reads PRHDT; CDR2 reads FYEKMQ (reference sequence). CDR3 length equals 14 residues. CDR3 nucleotides: TGTGCCAGCACCCGATGGCCTGTCAAGGAAAAACTGTTTTTT. This translates into CASTRWPVKEKLFF. Full variable domain (rest looked up from reference TRBV13 and TRBJ1-4): AAGVIQSPRHLIKEKRETATLKCYPIPRHDTVYWYQQGPGQDPQFLISFYEKMQSDKGSIPDRFSAQQFSDYHSELNMSSLELGDSALYFCASTRWPVKEKLFFGSGTQLSVL.